This T cell receptor beta chain originates from a study of monozygotic twins with inflammatory bowel disease. Germline V gene sequence: CDR1 SGHRS, CDR2 YFSETQ. The CDR3 extends over 15 amino acids. With the 5' RACE reads reprocessed, TCRdb shows one record per CDR3 protein and no DNA. The sample data list more than 300,000 distinct CDR3 sequences. The gene calls are TRBV5-1 and TRBJ1-6; TCRdb's D gene call, TRBD1, goes unchecked for lack of DNA. The clonotype was recovered from a human donor with ulcerative colitis or Crohn's disease, or a healthy co-twin of an affected twin (not recorded which). Sequences were obtained from blood. This chain's CDR3 is CASSLVQGNNSPLHF.